The present T cell receptor beta chain was sequenced within a study of siplizumab effects on memory and regulatory T cells. Study-level points and caveats: No assignable naive or memory phenotype existed for roughly 80-97% of proliferating CD4+ or CD8+ clones. Suppression by proliferating Tregs derived from siplizumab cultures was not verified. Sequences below about 10^-5 frequency were poorly captured, and few alloreactive clones mapped to unstimulated subsets.

This clone appeared a single time. Its antigen is not known. The CDR3 has 11 amino acids. Germline values: CDR1 MNHEY, CDR2 SMNVEV (reference sequence). V lost 6 bases to trimming and J lost 11 bases, with 11 bases between them. Method: immunoSEQ multiplex PCR; TCRdb's copy keeps in-frame clones and lacks some. The table includes roughly 68,000 clones, nearly 98% detected once. The chain has TRBV27 and TRBJ2-1; D is unresolved. The receptor comes from a human donor in good health. Sequencing input: naive CD8+ T cells sorted from blood. The CDR3 nucleotides read TGTGCCAGCAGGGCCATAGGGCAGCAGTTCTTC. Translation: CASRAIGQQFF.